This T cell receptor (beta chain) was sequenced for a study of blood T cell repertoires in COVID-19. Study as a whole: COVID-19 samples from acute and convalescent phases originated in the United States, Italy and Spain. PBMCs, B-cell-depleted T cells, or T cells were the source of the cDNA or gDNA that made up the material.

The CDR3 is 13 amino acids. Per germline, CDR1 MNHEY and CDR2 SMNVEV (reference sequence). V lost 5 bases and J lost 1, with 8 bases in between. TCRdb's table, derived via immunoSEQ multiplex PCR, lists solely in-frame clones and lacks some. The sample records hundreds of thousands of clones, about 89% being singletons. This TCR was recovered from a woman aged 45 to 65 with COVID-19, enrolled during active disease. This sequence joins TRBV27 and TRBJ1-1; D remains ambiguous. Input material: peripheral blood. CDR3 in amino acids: CASSIYRNTEAFF. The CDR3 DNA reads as TGTGCCAGCAGTATATACAGGAACACTGAAGCTTTCTTT.